A selection of T cell receptor beta chains follows, all from one sample in a study of shared clonotypes between healthy human individuals. Sequencing was performed with immunoSEQ multiplex PCR; in TCRdb, only in-frame clones are kept and a portion is missing. Of 600,000 or so clones listed, approximately 95% are singletons. Sequencing input: naive CD8+ T cells sorted from blood. The receptors were gathered from a woman aged 25 to 39 in good health. Each CDR3 is given with its conserved first and last residue. The order of the fields is V gene, D gene, J gene, CDR3 protein. The D gene is left open where the match is weak.

v_call: TRBV30
d_call: -
j_call: -
cdr3_aa: CAWSARLGSPYEQYF

v_call: TRBV13
d_call: -
j_call: TRBJ1-2
cdr3_aa: CASSFGNTNYGYTF

v_call: TRBV5-1
d_call: -
j_call: TRBJ2-1
cdr3_aa: CASSSEDRGRLAEQFF

v_call: TRBV11-2
d_call: -
j_call: TRBJ1-1
cdr3_aa: CASSLGQGREAFF

v_call: TRBV9
d_call: -
j_call: TRBJ2-7
cdr3_aa: CASSVGLGSYEQYF

v_call: TRBV15
d_call: -
j_call: TRBJ1-4
cdr3_aa: CATSTYSATNEKLFF

v_call: TRBV2
d_call: -
j_call: TRBJ2-7
cdr3_aa: CASSDGTYEQYF

v_call: TRBV19
d_call: TRBD1
j_call: TRBJ2-7
cdr3_aa: CASSAGQGSSYEQYF

v_call: TRBV28
d_call: -
j_call: TRBJ1-1
cdr3_aa: CASWPGPLNTEAFF

v_call: TRBV11-2
d_call: TRBD2
j_call: TRBJ2-7
cdr3_aa: CASSFGTIAYEQYF

v_call: TRBV14
d_call: TRBD2
j_call: TRBJ2-4
cdr3_aa: CASSPREAAKNIQYF

v_call: TRBV19
d_call: TRBD2
j_call: TRBJ2-1
cdr3_aa: CASSISGSSYNEQFF

v_call: TRBV4-2
d_call: -
j_call: TRBJ2-7
cdr3_aa: CASSQEETAGNYEQYF

v_call: TRBV15
d_call: TRBD1
j_call: TRBJ1-1
cdr3_aa: CATRLDRGTTEAFF

v_call: TRBV5-6
d_call: TRBD2
j_call: TRBJ2-7
cdr3_aa: CASESSGYYEQYF

v_call: TRBV13
d_call: -
j_call: TRBJ2-1
cdr3_aa: CASSPTSTVNEQFF

v_call: TRBV5-8
d_call: -
j_call: TRBJ2-7
cdr3_aa: CASSLELPYSYEQYF

v_call: TRBV4-2
d_call: -
j_call: TRBJ2-1
cdr3_aa: CASSQGEAHNEQFF

v_call: TRBV4-1
d_call: -
j_call: TRBJ2-3
cdr3_aa: CASSQDRFSRAATDTQYF

v_call: TRBV19
d_call: -
j_call: TRBJ2-6
cdr3_aa: CVSHTASGANVLTF

v_call: TRBV15
d_call: TRBD1
j_call: TRBJ1-2
cdr3_aa: CATSRDRTGERGNYGYTF

v_call: TRBV27
d_call: TRBD2
j_call: TRBJ2-3
cdr3_aa: CASSLSLAGYTDTQYF

v_call: TRBV13
d_call: -
j_call: TRBJ2-3
cdr3_aa: CASSLGEGLRFMDTQYF

v_call: TRBV27
d_call: TRBD2
j_call: TRBJ2-7
cdr3_aa: CASSPQREGLYEQYF

v_call: TRBV5-1
d_call: TRBD1
j_call: TRBJ2-7
cdr3_aa: CASSLFRQGGSYEQYF

v_call: TRBV7-9
d_call: TRBD1
j_call: TRBJ2-7
cdr3_aa: CASSTRGTGFTYEQYF

v_call: TRBV27
d_call: -
j_call: TRBJ1-4
cdr3_aa: CASSWGGEGEKLFF

v_call: TRBV29-1
d_call: TRBD2
j_call: TRBJ2-7
cdr3_aa: CSATGTTSYEQYF

v_call: TRBV5-6
d_call: -
j_call: TRBJ1-4
cdr3_aa: CASSQSGQVNEKLFF

v_call: TRBV7-3
d_call: TRBD2
j_call: TRBJ2-5
cdr3_aa: CASSLVSGGQETQYF

v_call: TRBV13
d_call: -
j_call: TRBJ2-2
cdr3_aa: CASSSQWELFF

v_call: TRBV5-5
d_call: TRBD2
j_call: TRBJ2-7
cdr3_aa: CASSLRGLAAYEQYF

v_call: TRBV10-3
d_call: -
j_call: TRBJ1-5
cdr3_aa: CAISESIGLNQPQHF

v_call: TRBV30
d_call: -
j_call: TRBJ1-5
cdr3_aa: CAWSVQGPQHF

v_call: TRBV27
d_call: -
j_call: TRBJ2-7
cdr3_aa: CASSLSPGTQSYEQYF

v_call: TRBV19
d_call: -
j_call: TRBJ2-7
cdr3_aa: CASSAAEGAYEQYF

v_call: TRBV28
d_call: -
j_call: TRBJ2-7
cdr3_aa: CASSFPGPSYEQYF

v_call: TRBV2
d_call: TRBD2
j_call: TRBJ2-7
cdr3_aa: CASRSGTSYEQYF

v_call: TRBV11-3
d_call: -
j_call: TRBJ2-2
cdr3_aa: CASSRYRAGAGELFF

v_call: TRBV29-1
d_call: -
j_call: TRBJ2-7
cdr3_aa: CSVEREEATHSYEQYF

v_call: TRBV14
d_call: -
j_call: -
cdr3_aa: CASSQEGRAPRYEQYF